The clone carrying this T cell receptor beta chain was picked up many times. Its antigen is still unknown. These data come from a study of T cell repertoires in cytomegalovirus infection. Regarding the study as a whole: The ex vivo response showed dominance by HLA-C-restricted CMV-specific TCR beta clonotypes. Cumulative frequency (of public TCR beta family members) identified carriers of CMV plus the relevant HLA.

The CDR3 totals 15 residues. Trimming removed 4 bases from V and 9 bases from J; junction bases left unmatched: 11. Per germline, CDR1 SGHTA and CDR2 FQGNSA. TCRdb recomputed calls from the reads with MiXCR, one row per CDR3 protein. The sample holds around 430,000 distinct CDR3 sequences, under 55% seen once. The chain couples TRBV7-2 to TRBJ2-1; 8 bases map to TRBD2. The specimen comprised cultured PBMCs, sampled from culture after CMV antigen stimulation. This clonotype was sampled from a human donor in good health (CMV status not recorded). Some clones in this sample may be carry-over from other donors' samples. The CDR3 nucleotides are TGTGCCAGCAGCTCCCCCGGGACTAGGACGGGTGAGCAGTTCTTC. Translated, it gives CASSSPGTRTGEQFF.